This T cell receptor (beta chain) was sequenced in a study of T cell clones after liver transplantation. Study-wide context: Samples came from ITN030ST, which attempted immunosuppression withdrawal within 2 years of liver transplantation.

Per the germline V gene, CDR1 is SGHTA and CDR2 is FQGNSA. The CDR3 is made up of 14 amino acids. With 5 bases removed from V and 4 bases from J, the gap between germline ends came to 14 bases. Unstimulated PBMCs were sorted into CD3+CD4+ and CD3+CD8+ populations. Sequencing used immunoSEQ multiplex PCR; TCRdb keeps in-frame clones, though not all of them. The sample lists 70,000 or so clones, more than 90% occurring once. The J gene is TRBJ1-1, the V gene TRBV7-2, with D perhaps matching TRBD1 (5 bases). The source material was CD4+ T cells from blood, sampled before liver transplant. This TCR derives from a human donor who received a liver transplant. CDR3 in amino acids: CASSRNRQSTEAFF. CDR3 DNA: TGTGCCAGCAGCCGTAATCGACAGAGCACTGAAGCTTTCTTT.